Listed here is a single TCR beta chain. This sample was included in a study of blood T cells in healthy people across ages. Germline V CDR1 and CDR2: SNHLY, FYNNEI. V lost 2 bases and J 4 bases, leaving 5 bases between the germline ends. This CDR3 contains 12 residues. Then a second PCR, running roughly 7 to 11 cycles, was carried out with a sample-barcoded 5' primer and a J-beta primer mix. A single record per CDR3 protein comes from TCRdb applying MiXCR to the 5' RACE reads. The sample lists some 750,000 distinct CDR3 sequences, 22% seen once, with approximately 20% in the top ten. This chain joins TRBV2 and TRBJ1-2, with D uncertain. This receptor was identified in an older man in good health. The specimen sequenced was blood. The CDR3 region is CASSEHTYGYTF. CDR3 sequence (DNA): TGTGCCAGCAGTGAACACACCTATGGCTACACCTTC.